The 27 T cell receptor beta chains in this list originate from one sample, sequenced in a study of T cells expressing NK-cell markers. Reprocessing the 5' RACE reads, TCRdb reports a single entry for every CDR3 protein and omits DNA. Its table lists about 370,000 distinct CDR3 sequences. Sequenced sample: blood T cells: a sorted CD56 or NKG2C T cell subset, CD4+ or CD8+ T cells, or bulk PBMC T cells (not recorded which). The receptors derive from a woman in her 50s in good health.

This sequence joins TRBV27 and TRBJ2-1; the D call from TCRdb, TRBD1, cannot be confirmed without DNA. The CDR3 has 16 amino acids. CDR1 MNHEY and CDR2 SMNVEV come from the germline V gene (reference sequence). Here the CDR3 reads CASNHGDAASYNEQFF.

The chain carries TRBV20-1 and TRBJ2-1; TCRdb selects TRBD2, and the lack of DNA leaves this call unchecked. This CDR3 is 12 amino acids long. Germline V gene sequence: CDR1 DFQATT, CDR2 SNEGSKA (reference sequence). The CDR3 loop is CSGASGGDGQFF.

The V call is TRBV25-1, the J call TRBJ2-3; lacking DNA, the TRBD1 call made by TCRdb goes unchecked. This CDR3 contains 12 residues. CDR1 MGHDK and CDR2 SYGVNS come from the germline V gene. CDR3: CASGKGTDTQYF. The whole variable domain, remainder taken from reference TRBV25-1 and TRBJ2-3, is EADIYQTPRYLVIGTGKKITLECSQTMGHDKMYWYQQDPGMELHLIHYSYGVNSTEKGDLSSESTVSRIRTEHFPLTLESARPSHTSQYLCASGKGTDTQYFGPGTRLTVL.

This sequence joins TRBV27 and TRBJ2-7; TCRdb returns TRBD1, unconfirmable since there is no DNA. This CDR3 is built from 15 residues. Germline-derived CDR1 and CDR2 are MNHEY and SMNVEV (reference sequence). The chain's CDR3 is CASSLTGDGTYEQYF.

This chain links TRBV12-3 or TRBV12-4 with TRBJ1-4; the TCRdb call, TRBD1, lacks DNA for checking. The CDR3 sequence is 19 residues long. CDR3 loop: CASSPGTGGEGIFNEKLFF.

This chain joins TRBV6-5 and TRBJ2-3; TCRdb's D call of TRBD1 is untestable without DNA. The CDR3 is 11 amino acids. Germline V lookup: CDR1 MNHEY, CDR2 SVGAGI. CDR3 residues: CASAGGVTQYF.

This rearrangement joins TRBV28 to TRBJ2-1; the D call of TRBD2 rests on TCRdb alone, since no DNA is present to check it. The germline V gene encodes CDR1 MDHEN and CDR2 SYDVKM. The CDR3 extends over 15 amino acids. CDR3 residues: CASSQPLAGVGEQFF.

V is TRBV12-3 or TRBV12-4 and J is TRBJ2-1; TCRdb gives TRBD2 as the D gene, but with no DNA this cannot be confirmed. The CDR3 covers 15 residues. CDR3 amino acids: CASSNLATYVWEQFF.

CDR3 loop: CSAPDRLQGAGGYTF. The V call is TRBV20-1, the J call TRBJ1-2; the D call from TCRdb, TRBD1, cannot be confirmed without DNA. The CDR3 sequence is 15 residues long. The germline V gene encodes CDR1 DFQATT and CDR2 SNEGSKA (reference sequence).

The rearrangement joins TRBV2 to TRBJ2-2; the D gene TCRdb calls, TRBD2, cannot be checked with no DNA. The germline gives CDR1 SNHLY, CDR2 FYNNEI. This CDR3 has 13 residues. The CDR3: CASSDWEFGELFF. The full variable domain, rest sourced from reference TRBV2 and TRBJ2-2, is EPEVTQTPSHQVTQMGQEVILRCVPISNHLYFYWYRQILGQKVEFLVSFYNNEISEKSEIFDDQFSVERPDGSNFTLKIRSTKLEDSAMYFCASSDWEFGELFFGEGSRLTVL.

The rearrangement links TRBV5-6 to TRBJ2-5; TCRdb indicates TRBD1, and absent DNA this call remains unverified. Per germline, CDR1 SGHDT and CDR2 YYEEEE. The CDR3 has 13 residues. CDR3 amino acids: CASSFPLQETQYF.

The CDR3 region is CASSQVSGRATQYF. The chain couples TRBV3-1 to TRBJ2-5; the TCRdb call, TRBD2, lacks DNA for checking. This CDR3 comprises 14 residues. Germline V gene lookup returns CDR1 LGHDT and CDR2 YNNKEL (reference sequence).

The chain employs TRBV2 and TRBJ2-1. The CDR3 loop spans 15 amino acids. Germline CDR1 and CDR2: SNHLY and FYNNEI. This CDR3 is CASSVLGNDYNEQFF.

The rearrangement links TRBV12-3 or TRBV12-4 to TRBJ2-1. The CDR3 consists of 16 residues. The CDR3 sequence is CASSLSEDYYPSEQFF.

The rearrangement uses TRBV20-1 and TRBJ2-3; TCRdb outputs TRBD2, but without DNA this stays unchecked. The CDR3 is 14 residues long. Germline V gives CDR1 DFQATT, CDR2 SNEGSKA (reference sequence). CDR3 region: CSARYGGATDTQYF.

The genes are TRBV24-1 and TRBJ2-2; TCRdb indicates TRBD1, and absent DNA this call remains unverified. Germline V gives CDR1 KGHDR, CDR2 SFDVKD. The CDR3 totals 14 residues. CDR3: CATTRRGSTGELFF.

The chain's CDR3 is CASSSGQGTTNEKLFF. The chain carries TRBV7-2 and TRBJ1-4; TCRdb gives TRBD1 as the D gene, but with no DNA this cannot be confirmed. Germline V lookup: CDR1 SGHTA, CDR2 FQGNSA. The CDR3 runs 16 residues. Variable domain in full (rest from reference TRBV7-2 and TRBJ1-4): GAGVSQSPSNKVTEKGKDVELRCDPISGHTALYWYRQSLGQGLEFLIYFQGNSAPDKSGLPSDRFSAERTGGSVSTLTIQRTQQEDSAVYLCASSSGQGTTNEKLFFGSGTQLSVL.

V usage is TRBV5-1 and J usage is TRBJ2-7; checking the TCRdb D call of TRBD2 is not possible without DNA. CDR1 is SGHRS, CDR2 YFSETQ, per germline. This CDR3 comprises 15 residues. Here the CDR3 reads CASSLEAGLGKEQYF.

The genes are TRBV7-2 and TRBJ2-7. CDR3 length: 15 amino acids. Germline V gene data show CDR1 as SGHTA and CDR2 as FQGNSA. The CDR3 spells CASSLRWMGSYEQYF.

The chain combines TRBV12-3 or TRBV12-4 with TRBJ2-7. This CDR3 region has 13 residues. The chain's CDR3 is CASSLVESYEQYF.

The CDR3 reads CASSLGGILAGVGAEQFF. The rearrangement joins TRBV5-5 to TRBJ2-1; TCRdb returns TRBD2, unconfirmable since there is no DNA. The CDR3 is 18 residues long. Per germline, CDR1 SGHKS and CDR2 YYEKEE (reference sequence).

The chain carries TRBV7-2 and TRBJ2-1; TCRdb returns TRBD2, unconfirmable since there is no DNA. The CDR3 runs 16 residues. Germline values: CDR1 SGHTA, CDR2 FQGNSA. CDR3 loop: CASRGSVGGGYNEQFF.

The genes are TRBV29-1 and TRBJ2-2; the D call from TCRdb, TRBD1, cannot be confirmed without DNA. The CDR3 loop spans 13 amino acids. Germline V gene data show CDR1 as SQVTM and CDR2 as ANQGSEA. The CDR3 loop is CSAQGGTTGELFF.

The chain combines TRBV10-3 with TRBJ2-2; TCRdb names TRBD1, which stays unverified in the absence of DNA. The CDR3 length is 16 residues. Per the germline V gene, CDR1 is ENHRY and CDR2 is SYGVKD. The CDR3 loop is CAISESRQKSFEELFF.

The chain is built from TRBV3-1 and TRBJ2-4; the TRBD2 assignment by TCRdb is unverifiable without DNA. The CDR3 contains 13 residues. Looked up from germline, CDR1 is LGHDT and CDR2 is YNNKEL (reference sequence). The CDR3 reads CASSQRGLNIQYF.

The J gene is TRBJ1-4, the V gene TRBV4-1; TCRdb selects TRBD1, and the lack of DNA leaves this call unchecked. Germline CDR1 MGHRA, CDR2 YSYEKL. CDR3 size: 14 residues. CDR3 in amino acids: CASSPTRTGGKLFF.

Here the CDR3 reads CASSPAVAYSYNEQFF. The chain joins TRBV5-1 to TRBJ2-1. This CDR3 is 16 amino acids long. Germline CDR1 and CDR2: SGHRS and YFSETQ.